This T cell receptor (beta chain) was profiled in a study of OX40 agonist ivuxolimab in advanced cancers. Findings and limits, study-wide: Relative to CD4+, CD8+ T cells held more expanded clones on average. People who partly responded at 0.1-3.0 mg/kg had some of the least clonal expansion seen. Undetermined was the antigen specificity of the expanded peripheral T cells.

Profiled with immunoSEQ multiplex PCR; TCRdb holds only in-frame clones, not every one. The sample records about 6,000 clones, 75% to 85% being singletons. Remarks on this clone: No antigen is known for it.

The TCR was taken from an adult with an advanced solid tumor such as melanoma, head and neck, liver or kidney cancer. This specimen was CD4+ or CD8+ T cells sorted from blood, taken in a trial of the OX40 agonist ivuxolimab.

The CDR3 reads CASSYSGGDDEQFF. CDR3 in DNA: TGTGCCAGCAGTTATAGCGGGGGGGATGATGAGCAGTTCTTC. The V and J genes are TRBV27 and TRBJ2-1, with 11 bases fitting TRBD2. Germline values: CDR1 MNHEY, CDR2 SMNVEV (reference sequence). The CDR3 runs 14 residues. Trimming at V came to 4 bases and at J to 8 bases, leaving 4 bases not matched to a gene.